Sequencing of this TCR beta chain was carried out in a study of PD-L1 blockade in urothelial cancer listed by TCRdb under 2017. A note on the overall study: All patients started therapy at some point between 2014 and 2016 and received atezolizumab 1,200 mg intravenously every 3 weeks. About 85% of the 29 patients were identified as males with urothelial cancer of bladder origin, and a prior smoking history was reported by 18 of 29 patients. Patients had an ECOG performance status of 0 or 1 and had received between 0 and 3 prior chemotherapy regimens. Blood samples were analyzed at 3 weeks after treatment start (second dose) and at 6 weeks after treatment start. Blood samples gave median yields of about 150,000 T cells and some 84,000 unique TCRs, along with a median clonality of roughly 0.08. An exploratory multi-omic analysis was conducted of the somatic, immune and clinical correlates of response to PD-L1 blockade with atezolizumab in urothelial cancer. TCR sequencing covered pretreatment tumor samples and matched, serially collected peripheral blood taken before and after atezolizumab treatment. Progression-free survival longer than 6 months counted as durable clinical benefit, and TCR features were additionally tested against both progression-free and overall survival. In the same patients, whole exome sequencing and RNA sequencing of pretreatment tumors were performed in addition to TCR sequencing. Durable clinical benefit was achieved by nine patients but not by the remaining 20. Twenty-nine patients had pretreatment blood TCR-seq, roughly 24 had at least one posttreatment blood collection, and roughly 24 had tumor TCR-seq.

Details on this clone: The antigen it recognizes is unknown. It has no much larger one-base neighbor in the sample; base qualities were not kept.

The germline V gene provides CDR1 MDHEN and CDR2 SYDVKM. The CDR3 contains 14 residues, cysteine and phenylalanine counted. The DNA shown is the 42-base CDR3, in frame from base 1. V loses 3 bases of germline sequence and J loses 0 bases, and the interval between the two ends is 9 bases. Results and caveats for the whole study, not just this receptor: Among patients with durable benefit, tumor-associated TCR clones showed greater expansion in peripheral blood 3 weeks after treatment started (n ≈ 20, p = 0.022). Small sample size (n ≈ 30) and many exploratory analyses mean the results are intended to be hypothesis-generating. A pretreatment peripheral blood TCR clonality below the median was linked to improved progression-free and overall survival.

The time point tag for this specimen amounts to: pretreatment peripheral blood. A total of 29 patients with locally advanced or metastatic urothelial carcinoma, treated at Memorial Sloan Kettering on a trial protocol, made up the cohort. Peripheral blood mononuclear cells were collected from each patient pretreatment and during treatment, giving between 1 and 8 total time points per patient. The Qiagen DNeasy Blood extraction kit was used to purify genomic DNA from total PBMCs and tumor samples. PBMCs were collected pretreatment and during treatment and were isolated and stored as previously described. To estimate absolute template abundance from read counts, synthetic TCR analog templates were spiked into each PCR. Using the immunoSEQ assay, TCRbeta CDR3 regions were amplified from genomic DNA with bias-controlled V and J gene primers. Sequencing of rearranged TCRbeta segments was done at approximately 20X coverage. In the authors' own workflow: Clustering was used to correct sequencing errors, and CDR3s were annotated against IMGT so that V, D and J genes could be assigned. Out-of-frame and stop-codon sequences were excluded, and only productive TCRbeta rearrangements were used in downstream analyses. Clonality was calculated as one minus the Shannon entropy normalized by the log of the number of unique productive sequences. Fisher's exact test with Benjamini-Hochberg correction, at a threshold of adjusted p below 0.01, was used to find clones that differed between time points or between blood and tumor. The table was pulled from immuneACCESS by TCRdb, which kept in-frame rearrangements only. Such tables lose some clones; where checked, under half of the loss comes from unresolved V genes, and the rest has no known cause. From that table come the V and J calls and clone size; the DNA was used to work out D and trimming. The sample profile shows some 80,000 clones; around four fifths of them were found once. The ten largest account for approximately 7.1% of the sample.

The chain links TRBV28 with TRBJ2-7; 6 matching bases give a weak D call of TRBD1. Sample: PBMCs, taken around atezolizumab (anti-PD-L1) treatment. This clonotype originated in a man in his forties with urothelial cancer. This receptor carries the CDR3 CASSFLDSSYEQYF. In nucleotide form, the sequence is TGTGCCAGCAGTTTTCTGGACAGCTCCTACGAGCAGTACTTC.